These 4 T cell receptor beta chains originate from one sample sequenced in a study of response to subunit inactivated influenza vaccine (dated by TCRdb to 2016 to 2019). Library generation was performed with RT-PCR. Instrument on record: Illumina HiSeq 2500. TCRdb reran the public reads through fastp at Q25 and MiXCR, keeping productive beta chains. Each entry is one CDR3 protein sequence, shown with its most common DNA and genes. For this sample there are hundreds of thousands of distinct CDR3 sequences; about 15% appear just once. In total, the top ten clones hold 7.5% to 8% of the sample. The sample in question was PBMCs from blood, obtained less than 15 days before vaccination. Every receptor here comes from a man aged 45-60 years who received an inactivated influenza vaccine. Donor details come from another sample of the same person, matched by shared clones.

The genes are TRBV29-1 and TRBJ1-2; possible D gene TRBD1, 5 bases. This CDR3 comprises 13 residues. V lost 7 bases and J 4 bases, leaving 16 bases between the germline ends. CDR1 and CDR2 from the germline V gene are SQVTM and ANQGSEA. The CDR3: CSAGARLGYGYTF. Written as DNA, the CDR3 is TGCAGCGCTGGGGCCCGGCTGGGCTATGGCTACACCTTC.

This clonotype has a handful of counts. The CDR3 region is CASSYGTLLFQETQYF. DNA for the CDR3: TGTGCCAGCAGTTATGGGACCCTCCTGTTCCAAGAGACCCAGTACTTC. The chain recombines TRBV6-2 or TRBV6-3 with TRBJ2-5; D may correspond to TRBD1 or TRBD2 (5 bases each). The CDR3 has 16 residues. With 3 bases removed from V and 1 base from J, the gap between germline ends came to 15 bases. Germline CDR1 and CDR2: MNHEY and SVGEGT.

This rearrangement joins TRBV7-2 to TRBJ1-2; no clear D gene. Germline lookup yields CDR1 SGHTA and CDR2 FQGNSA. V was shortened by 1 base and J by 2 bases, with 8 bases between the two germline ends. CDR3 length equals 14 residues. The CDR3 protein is CASSLEVVNYGYTF. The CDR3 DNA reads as TGTGCCAGCAGCTTAGAGGTAGTCAACTATGGCTACACCTTC. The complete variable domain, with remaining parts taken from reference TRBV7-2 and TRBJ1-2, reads GAGVSQSPSNKVTEKGKDVELRCDPISGHTALYWYRQSLGQGLEFLIYFQGNSAPDKSGLPSDRFSAERTGGSVSTLTIQRTQQEDSAVYLCASSLEVVNYGYTFGSGTRLTVV.

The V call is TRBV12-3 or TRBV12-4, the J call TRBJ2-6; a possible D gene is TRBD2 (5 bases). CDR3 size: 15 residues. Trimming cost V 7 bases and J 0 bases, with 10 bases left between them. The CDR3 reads CASTRGNSGANVLTF. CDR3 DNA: TGTGCCAGCACCAGAGGGAACTCTGGGGCCAACGTCCTGACTTTC.